This entry lists 5 T cell receptor beta chains sequenced from one sample in a study of cytomegalovirus exposure and HLA in healthy donors. Use of 60 Vbeta and 13 Jbeta primers characterized the PCR. Profiling relied on immunoSEQ multiplex PCR, and the TCRdb table lists in-frame clones only, not all of them. In the table there are about 120,000 clones, roughly 80% of which are singletons. Sample: PBMCs. The receptors derive from a man aged 30 to 39 in good health and CMV-seropositive.

This chain connects TRBV4-1 to TRBJ1-4; 10 bases agree with TRBD1. The J segment lost 6 bases and the V segment lost 3 bases, leaving 7 bases of the junction unmatched. There are 16 residues in the CDR3. The germline CDR1 and CDR2 sequences are MGHRA and YSYEKL. The CDR3 protein is CASSHGAGTGDEKLFF. In DNA form, the CDR3 reads TGCGCCAGCAGCCATGGAGCCGGGACAGGGGATGAAAAACTGTTTTTT.

This clone was seen once. The V call is TRBV5-1, the J call TRBJ2-5; 7 nucleotides match TRBD2. The CDR3 spans 16 residues. Germline V CDR1 and CDR2: SGHRS, YFSETQ. With 4 bases clipped from V and 6 bases from J, the junction kept 15 bases outside the gene matches. CDR3 nucleotide sequence: TGCGCCAGCAGCCCGCAAAACGGGGGGACCTTAAAGACCCAGTACTTC. Translating gives CASSPQNGGTLKTQYF.

The J gene is TRBJ1-4, the V gene TRBV6-1; D perhaps matches TRBD1 (6 bases). Deletions cut 7 bases from V and 8 bases from J, with 14 bases between. The germline V gene encodes CDR1 MNHNS and CDR2 SASEGT. The CDR3 has 13 residues. The CDR3 sequence: CASTQKDSEKLFF. The CDR3, as DNA: TGTGCCAGCACCCAAAAGGACAGCGAAAAACTGTTTTTT.

CDR3 in amino acids: CASSPRPLGGNQPQHF. CDR3 bases: TGTGCCAGCAGTCCGCGTCCCCTTGGAGGCAATCAGCCCCAGCATTTT. The chain uses TRBV27 and TRBJ1-5; D is undetermined. Germline CDR1 and CDR2: MNHEY and SMNVEV (reference sequence). V lost 5 bases and J lost 2, with 16 bases in between. There are 16 residues in the CDR3.

The genes are TRBV6-7 and TRBJ2-2, with 9 bases lining up with TRBD2. Being an ORF, TRBV6-7 has a function that is uncertain. The CDR3 sequence is 18 residues long. J lost 0 bases, V lost 0 bases, and 5 bases had no gene match. The CDR3 sequence is CASSYSATSGANTGELFF. The DNA of the CDR3 is TGTGCCAGCAGTTACTCAGCGACTAGCGGAGCGAACACCGGGGAGCTGTTTTTT.